The T cell receptor beta chain under discussion was sequenced for a study of T cell responses to AZD1222 COVID-19 vaccine. About this clone: The antigen remains unidentified.

Assay: immunoSEQ multiplex PCR; the TCRdb copy retains only in-frame clones and omits some. The table has roughly 130,000 clones, roughly 92% seen once. The CDR3 contains 16 residues. Trimming removed 2 bases from V and 6 bases from J, with 14 bases in between. Germline values: CDR1 SGHTA, CDR2 FQGNSA. Whole-study findings and limits: Sampling captured repertoires only after the peak T cell response. Clonal diversity was possibly underestimated; the donors were predominantly white British and more often female. The study reported that nearly half of spike-specific TCRs target unmutated variant regions.

This rearrangement joins TRBV7-2 to TRBJ1-6; D not resolved. The TCR was taken from an adult who received the AZD1222 COVID-19 vaccine. The input for sequencing was peripheral blood, taken 28 days after the second AZD1222 dose. The CDR3 DNA follows: TGTGCCAGCAGCTTATCCCGGGAGGCAGGTAATTCACCCCTCCACTTT. Protein: CASSLSREAGNSPLHF.